This T cell receptor beta chain was profiled in a study of radiotherapy plus CTLA-4 blockade in lung cancer. Study-wide results and caveats: Interferon-beta, together with early blood T cell clone dynamics, reportedly best predicted response. After treatment with radiotherapy plus ipilimumab, TCR clones that came from the tumor expanded in blood.

Produced via immunoSEQ multiplex PCR; TCRdb's table is partial and in-frame only. The sample has approximately 110,000 clones, approximately 77% seen once. The V and J ends lost 3 bases and 4 bases respectively, with 7 bases between them. In germline, CDR1 is SGHTA, CDR2 FQGTGA. The CDR3 contains 13 residues. In regard to this clone: Its target is not known.

The sequence derives from a human donor with non-small cell lung cancer that progressed on radiotherapy plus ipilimumab. Some clones in this sample may be carry-over from other donors' samples. This chain links TRBV7-3 with TRBJ1-3, with D unclear. The sequencing used peripheral blood, collected from a patient treated with radiotherapy plus ipilimumab. The DNA for the CDR3 is TGTGCCAGCAGCTTGGCCATGGGAAACACCATATATTTT. Translated, it gives CASSLAMGNTIYF.